This TCR beta chain was identified in a study of blood T cell repertoires in COVID-19 (dated by TCRdb to the early 2020s). Describing the broader study: Samples from collaborators originated in the United States, Italy and Spain and spanned both the acute and convalescent phases of COVID-19. The prospective study material was composed of cDNA or gDNA derived from T cells, B-cell-depleted T cells, or PBMCs. Deeply sampled blood TCRbeta repertoires from subjects exposed to, actively infected with, or recovered from COVID-19 were included in the dataset. The repertoires were released in a freely available public database intended as a resource for research on the immune response to SARS-CoV-2. The samples were drawn from the first 160 participants of the ongoing ImmuneRACE study and from 1,254 subjects provided by 6 global collaborators. Nearly every sample came with metadata listing a de-identified subject ID, COVID-19 status, age in years and sex. Where available, HLA class I and class II types were obtained from metadata supplied by the sample provider rather than from assay-based typing.

As regards this clone: Its antigen is still unknown. Qualities for individual bases were not recorded, and no much larger clone is one base off.

The immunoSEQ Assay, a bias-controlled multiplex PCR, was used to amplify TCRbeta CDR3 regions from genomic DNA. The paper's processing steps were these. Within the assay, amplification of reference gene primers was used to estimate how many nucleated cells each sample contained. To quantify the absolute abundance of each unique TCRbeta CDR3 rearrangement, sequence reads were collapsed and filtered. For each sample, productive Simpson clonality was calculated as the square root of Simpson's diversity index across productive rearrangements. TCRdb stores this immuneACCESS table with in-frame sequences only. Part of the clones is absent; in the studies checked, under half of the shortfall reflects unresolved V genes, and no reason is known for the rest. V and J calls and clone size follow that table, whereas D and trimming were derived from the DNA. The table for this sample lists roughly 150,000 clones; 80% to 90% of them were counted only once. Together, the top ten hold 15% to 20% of the sample.

Overall results and qualifications from the work: How much clinical and demographic metadata was included differed by source and by participant, and the metadata was provided uncurated.

Collaborating institutions collected whole blood in K2EDTA tubes following their own protocols. For TCRbeta analysis, collaborators shipped samples in one of three forms: frozen whole blood, isolated PBMCs, or DNA extracted from either of those sample types. Inclusive of the bounding cysteine and phenylalanine, the CDR3 is 13 residues long. The sequence is cut down to CDR3 DNA, 39 bases in frame from base 1. Per the germline V gene (reference sequence), WNHNN is the CDR1 and SYGVQD is the CDR2. V sheds 3 bases and J sheds 4 bases, leaving 7 bases between their ends. In this chain, TRBV10-1 is recombined with TRBJ1-5, and possibly TRBD1, on 5 matching bases. Sequencing was performed on peripheral blood. The clonotype was recovered from an elderly woman with acute or convalescent COVID-19. The CDR3 protein sequence reads: CASSDTGNQPQHF. In nucleotide form, the sequence is TGCGCCAGCAGTGATACAGGTAATCAGCCCCAGCATTTT.